What follows is one T cell receptor beta chain and its context. These data are taken from a study of blood T cell repertoires in COVID-19. Assay: immunoSEQ multiplex PCR; the TCRdb copy retains only in-frame clones and omits some. The sample carries under 350,000 clones, approximately 91% recorded once. The origin of this receptor is a woman between 40 and 50 years old who had recovered from COVID-19. Input material: PBMCs or T cells enriched from blood (not recorded which).

The CDR3 sequence: CASSFHDRNTEAFF. The DNA of the CDR3 is TGCGCCAGCAGCTTTCACGACAGGAACACTGAAGCTTTCTTT. The V and J genes are TRBV5-1 and TRBJ1-1, with D perhaps matching TRBD1 (5 bases). V was shortened by 2 bases and J by 1 base, with 9 bases between the two germline ends. The V gene's germline CDR1 is SGHRS and CDR2 YFSETQ. This CDR3 comprises 14 residues.